A single sample gave rise to the 3 T cell receptor beta chains below, sequenced in a study of T cell repertoires in cytomegalovirus infection. TCRdb reprocessed the reads via MiXCR and lists one record per CDR3 protein. The sample shows approximately 730,000 distinct CDR3 sequences, roughly 28% of them seen only once. Their antigen targets remain unknown. The starting material was cultured CD8+ T cells from PBMCs, obtained from culture after CMV antigen stimulation. The receptors come from a human donor in good health (CMV status not recorded). Some clones in this sample may be carry-over from other donors' samples.

V usage is TRBV27 and J usage is TRBJ2-3; the D gene is possibly TRBD2 (5 bases). Germline V gene data show CDR1 as MNHEY and CDR2 as SMNVEV (reference sequence). Trimming cost V 4 bases and J 8 bases, with 10 bases left between them. CDR3 size: 12 residues. The DNA for the CDR3 is TGTGCCAGCAGTTCCGGAGGTCGTACGCAGTATTTT. It translates to CASSSGGRTQYF.

This clonotype turned up a few times. The chain links TRBV4-1 to TRBJ1-1, with D unresolved. CDR3 size: 15 residues. The V end was cut by 4 bases, the J end by 1 base, with 13 bases between. Germline CDR1 reads MGHRA; CDR2 reads YSYEKL. This CDR3 is CASSPPADQNTEAFF. CDR3 bases: TGCGCCAGCAGCCCTCCGGCTGACCAGAACACTGAAGCTTTCTTT.

A few counts support this clonotype. V usage is TRBV20-1 and J usage is TRBJ1-6, with 9 bases matching TRBD1. The CDR3 extends over 15 amino acids. Germline CDR1 DFQATT, CDR2 SNEGSKA (reference sequence). V lost 6 bases, J lost 0 bases, and 3 bases stayed unmatched. CDR3 amino acids: CSAATGGSYNSPLHF. The CDR3 DNA follows: TGCAGTGCGGCGACAGGGGGCTCCTATAATTCACCCCTCCACTTT.